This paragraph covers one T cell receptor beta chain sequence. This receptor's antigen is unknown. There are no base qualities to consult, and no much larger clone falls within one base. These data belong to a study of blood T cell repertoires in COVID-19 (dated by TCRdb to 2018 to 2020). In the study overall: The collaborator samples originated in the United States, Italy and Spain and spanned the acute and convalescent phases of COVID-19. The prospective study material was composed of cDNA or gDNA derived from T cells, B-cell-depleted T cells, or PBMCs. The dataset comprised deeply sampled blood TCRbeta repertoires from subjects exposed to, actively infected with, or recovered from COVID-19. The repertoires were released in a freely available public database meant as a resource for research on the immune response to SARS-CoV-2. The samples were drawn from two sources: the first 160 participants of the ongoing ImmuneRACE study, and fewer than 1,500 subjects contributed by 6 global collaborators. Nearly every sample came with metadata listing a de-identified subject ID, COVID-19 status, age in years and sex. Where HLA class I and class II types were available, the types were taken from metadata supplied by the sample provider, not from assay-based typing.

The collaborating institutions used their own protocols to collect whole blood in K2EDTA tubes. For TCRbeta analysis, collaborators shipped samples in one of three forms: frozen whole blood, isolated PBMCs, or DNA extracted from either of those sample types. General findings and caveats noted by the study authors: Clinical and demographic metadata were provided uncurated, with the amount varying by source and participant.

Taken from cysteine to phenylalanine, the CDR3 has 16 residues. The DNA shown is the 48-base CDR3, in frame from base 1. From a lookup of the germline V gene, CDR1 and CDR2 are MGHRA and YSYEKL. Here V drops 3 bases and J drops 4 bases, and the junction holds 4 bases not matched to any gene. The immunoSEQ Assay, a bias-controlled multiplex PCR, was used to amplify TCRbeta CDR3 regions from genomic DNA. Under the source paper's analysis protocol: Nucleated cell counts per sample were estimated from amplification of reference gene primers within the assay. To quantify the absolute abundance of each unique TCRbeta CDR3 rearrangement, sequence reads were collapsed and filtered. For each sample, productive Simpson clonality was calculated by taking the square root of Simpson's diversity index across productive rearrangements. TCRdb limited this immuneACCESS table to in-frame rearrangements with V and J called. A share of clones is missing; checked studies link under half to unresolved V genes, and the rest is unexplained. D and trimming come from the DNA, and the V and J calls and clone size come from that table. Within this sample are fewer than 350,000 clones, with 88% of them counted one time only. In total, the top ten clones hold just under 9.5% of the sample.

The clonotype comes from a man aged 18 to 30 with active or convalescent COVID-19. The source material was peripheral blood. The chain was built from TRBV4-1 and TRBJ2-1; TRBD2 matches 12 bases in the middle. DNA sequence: TGCGCCAGCAGCCACCTACTAGCGGGGGGATACAATGAGCAGTTCTTC. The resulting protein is CASSHLLAGGYNEQFF.